Sequencing of this TCR beta chain was carried out in a study of CD8 T cells in Susac syndrome. The overall study: Patients with Susac syndrome were, at the time of blood collection, therapy-naive, maintained on corticosteroids, or maintained on intravenous immunoglobulin alone.

General study points: Where Susac syndrome CD4+ T cell repertoires were concerned, no clonal expansion was evident.

The CDR3 loop spans 15 amino acids. Germline V gene lookup returns CDR1 SGDLS and CDR2 YYNGEE. J lost 1 base, V lost 0 bases, and 4 bases had no gene match. To note about this clonotype: Its specificity is not known.

cDNA came from 0.5 to 1 ug RNA primed by random hexamers. The amplification used immunoSEQ multiplex PCR on TCR beta CDR3; it spanned 54 Vbeta and 13 Jbeta. TCRdb re-derived calls from the immunoSEQ multiplex PCR reads in MiXCR, one entry per CDR3 protein. The sample holds about 80,000 distinct CDR3 sequences, 85% to 95% seen once. CD8+ and CD4+ T cells circulating in blood were sequenced for TCR beta. The receptor was derived from a human donor with Susac syndrome. The V and J genes are TRBV9 and TRBJ2-7, with 7 bases that match TRBD2. Sequenced sample: CD4+ T cells from PBMCs. CDR3 region: CASSVAGGISYEQYF. The CDR3, as DNA: TGTGCCAGCAGCGTAGCGGGGGGTATATCCTACGAGCAGTACTTC.